The 9 T cell receptor beta chains listed next were all sequenced from one sample in a study of cytotoxic CD8 clonotypes in ibrutinib-treated CLL. Measured with immunoSEQ multiplex PCR; TCRdb has only the in-frame clones, and not every one. This table has 110,000 to 150,000 clones, about 78% appearing once. The sample consisted of PBMCs, taken after 24 months of ibrutinib treatment. The receptors were gathered from a human donor with chronic lymphocytic leukemia.

The V call is TRBV2, the J call TRBJ2-7, with 8 bases that match TRBD1. The CDR3 totals 13 residues. After removal of 8 bases from V and 2 bases from J, the junction contained 5 bases not matched to a gene. Germline-derived CDR1 and CDR2 are SNHLY and FYNNEI. This chain's CDR3 is CASSKTGAYEQYF. The CDR3 bases are TGTGCCAGCTCGAAGACAGGGGCCTACGAGCAGTACTTC.

The chain is built from TRBV6-1 and TRBJ2-7; 12 bases align to TRBD1. The CDR3 is 17 residues long. From germline, CDR1 is MNHNS and CDR2 SASEGT. Trimming took 1 base from V and 6 from J; bases not matched to a gene: 10. CDR3 nucleotides: TGTGCCAGCAGTGAAGGCGGTGGGGGACAGGGGGCTGGCGAGCAGTACTTC. This sequence encodes CASSEGGGGQGAGEQYF.

The chain is built from TRBV6-5 and TRBJ1-2, with D unresolved. In germline, CDR1 is MNHEY, CDR2 SVGAGI. With 6 bases removed from V and 8 bases from J, the gap between germline ends came to 13 bases. The CDR3 extends over 12 amino acids. CDR3 amino acids: CASSPWSGGYTF. The CDR3 DNA is TGTGCCAGCAGCCCCTGGAGTGGGGGCTACACCTTC.

The genes are TRBV6-5 and TRBJ2-3, with 7 bases identical to TRBD2. CDR3 length equals 14 residues. Looked up from germline, CDR1 is MNHEY and CDR2 is SVGAGI. V shed 6 bases and J 4 bases; nucleotides not matched to a gene: 7. The CDR3 sequence is CASSRGTTADTQYF. The CDR3 bases are TGTGCCAGCAGCCGCGGGACTACCGCAGATACGCAGTATTTT.

V and J are TRBV6-5 and TRBJ1-1; D not certain. Germline assignment: CDR1 MNHEY and CDR2 SVGAGI. Trimming pared 5 bases from V and 4 bases from J, leaving 14 bases between. The CDR3 has 14 amino acids. CDR3 amino acids: CASSPVRWGTEAFF. The CDR3 nucleotides read TGTGCCAGCAGTCCAGTTCGCTGGGGCACTGAAGCTTTCTTT.

The V and J genes are TRBV13 and TRBJ2-1; D remains unclear. Germline loops: CDR1 PRHDT, CDR2 FYEKMQ (reference sequence). V dropped 2 bases and J dropped 8 bases, with 1 base sitting between them. The CDR3 is 10 amino acids. CDR3 coding DNA: TGTGCCAGCAGCTTACATGAGCAGTTCTTC. Translation: CASSLHEQFF.

J is TRBJ2-3 and V is TRBV9; the match to TRBD2 covers 8 bases. Germline lookup yields CDR1 SGDLS and CDR2 YYNGEE. Trimming at V came to 4 bases and at J to 3 bases, leaving 7 bases not matched to a gene. The CDR3 is 15 amino acids. The CDR3 spells CASSISGGGTDTQYF. CDR3 DNA: TGTGCCAGCAGCATCAGCGGGGGAGGGACAGATACGCAGTATTTT.

CDR3 nucleotide sequence: TGTGCCAGCAGTTTAACCCGGACTACCACCTACGAGCAGTACTTC. Protein: CASSLTRTTTYEQYF. This chain joins TRBV27 and TRBJ2-7; D possibly corresponds to TRBD2 (6 bases). The CDR3 is 15 residues long. V was clipped by 2 bases and J by 2 bases, with 13 bases between them. Per germline, CDR1 MNHEY and CDR2 SMNVEV (reference sequence).

The V gene is TRBV11-2, the J gene TRBJ2-3, with D perhaps being TRBD1 or TRBD2 (5 bases each). V lost 5 bases and J 4 bases, leaving 13 bases between the germline ends. CDR3 length equals 14 residues. Germline V gene data show CDR1 as SGHAT and CDR2 as FQNNGV. The CDR3 spells CASSPGASSDTQYF. CDR3 coding DNA: TGTGCCAGCAGCCCTGGGGCTAGCTCAGATACGCAGTATTTT.